The 23 T cell receptor beta chains presented below share a single source sample, sequenced in a study of identifying expanded T cells in peripheral blood. The repertoire was sequenced with immunoSEQ multiplex PCR; TCRdb's copy has only in-frame clones and lacks some. The sample shows tens of thousands of clones, about 91% of them seen only once. The source material was blood. These receptors all come from a person aged 18 to 75 in good health.

The chain uses TRBV19 and TRBJ2-1; 10 nucleotides align to TRBD2. The ends lost 4 bases at V and 5 bases at J; junction bases unmatched: 8. This CDR3 is 16 amino acids long. Germline-derived CDR1 and CDR2 are LNHDA and SQIVND (reference sequence). CDR3 residues: CASSKSGRALDNEQFF. CDR3 coding DNA: TGTGCCAGTAGTAAGAGCGGGAGGGCCTTAGACAATGAGCAGTTCTTC.

This chain uses TRBV21-1 with TRBJ2-6. TRBV21-1 constitutes a pseudogene. The CDR3 spans 14 residues. The CDR3 loop reads CASSGASGANVLTF. The CDR3 DNA is TGTGCCAGCAGCGGCGCCTCTGGGGCCAACGTCCTGACTTTC.

CDR3: CAIAGLAGGTYEQYF. The CDR3 nucleotides are TGTGCCATTGCGGGACTAGCGGGGGGAACGTACGAGCAGTACTTC. The chain is built from TRBV28 and TRBJ2-7; 15 bases match TRBD2. The V gene's germline CDR1 is MDHEN and CDR2 SYDVKM. The CDR3 runs 15 residues. V dropped 10 bases and J dropped 4; count of bases not matched to a gene: 8.

This clone turned up a few times. This chain connects TRBV4-3 to TRBJ1-3; D gene unclear. The CDR3 sequence is 17 residues long. V shed 0 bases and J shed 1 base, with 13 bases lying between them. From germline, CDR1 is LGHNA and CDR2 YSLEER. In DNA, the CDR3 is TGCGCCAGCAGCCAAGATTCACTCGGATATTCTGGAAACACCATATATTTT. The encoded protein is CASSQDSLGYSGNTIYF.

This chain joins TRBV4-1 and TRBJ1-5, with 9 bases matching TRBD1. In germline, CDR1 is MGHRA, CDR2 YSYEKL. The CDR3 spans 15 residues. The V segment lost 2 bases and the J segment 5 bases; nucleotides outside the gene matches: 4. CDR3 loop: CASSQQQGADQPQHF. DNA of the CDR3: TGCGCCAGCAGCCAACAACAGGGGGCTGATCAGCCCCAGCATTTT.

V usage is TRBV18 and J usage is TRBJ2-1; 7 bases align to TRBD2. The V gene end was trimmed by 3 bases and the J gene end by 5 bases; junction bases not matched to a gene: 7. This CDR3 has 15 residues. Per germline, CDR1 KGHSH and CDR2 LQKENI. In DNA, the CDR3 is TGTGCCAGCTCACCGGGGAGGGCCTGGAACAATGAGCAGTTCTTC. Amino acid sequence: CASSPGRAWNNEQFF.

The CDR3 DNA reads as TGTGCCTGGAGTACAGGGGTAGGGCCGGAAGCTTTCTTT. Protein sequence: CAWSTGVGPEAFF. The chain has TRBV30 and TRBJ1-1; TRBD1 aligns across 7 bases. V was pared by 2 bases and J by 8 bases, with 8 bases of the junction left unmatched. This CDR3 spans 13 amino acids. Germline CDR1 GTSNPN, CDR2 SVGIG (reference sequence).

This clone was detected only once. CDR3 sequence (DNA): TGTGCCACCAGCAGGGGCTCAAGGGATGGGAATGAAAAACTGTTTTTT. Its translation: CATSRGSRDGNEKLFF. The V call is TRBV15, the J call TRBJ1-4; D not resolved. Trimming stripped 3 bases from V and 5 bases from J, with 16 bases between. Per the germline V gene, CDR1 is LNHNV and CDR2 is YYDKDF (reference sequence). CDR3 length: 16 amino acids.

This chain links TRBV18 with TRBJ2-1; 9 bases align to TRBD1. This CDR3 comprises 16 residues. Germline-derived CDR1 and CDR2 are KGHSH and LQKENI. Unmatched junction bases numbered 8, after V lost 2 bases and J lost 6 bases. The CDR3 spells CASSPRGGTGSNEQFF. The CDR3 DNA reads as TGTGCCAGCTCACCAAGGGGCGGGACAGGGTCCAATGAGCAGTTCTTC.

The V gene is TRBV10-2, the J gene TRBJ2-1; D may be TRBD2 (6 bases). Trimming pared 6 bases from V and 5 bases from J, leaving 17 bases between. The CDR3 extends over 15 amino acids. Germline V lookup: CDR1 WSHSY, CDR2 SAAADI. The CDR3 bases are TGCGCCAGCAGAAACCTACGGGAGAAAAACAATGAGCAGTTCTTC. It codes for CASRNLREKNNEQFF.

This sequence joins TRBV5-6 and TRBJ2-3; 10 bases are shared with TRBD2. J lost 1 base, V lost 4 bases, and 0 bases had no gene match. Germline values: CDR1 SGHDT, CDR2 YYEEEE. The CDR3 runs 14 residues. The CDR3 reads CASSTSGGTDTQYF. In DNA form, the CDR3 reads TGTGCCAGCAGCACTAGCGGGGGCACAGATACGCAGTATTTT.

CDR3 region: CASSSYTDTQYF. CDR3 bases: TGTGCCAGCAGTAGCTACACAGATACGCAGTATTTT. This chain uses TRBV2 with TRBJ2-3, with no clear D. Trimming removed 5 bases from V and 2 bases from J, with 5 bases in between. The CDR3 extends over 12 amino acids. Germline CDR1 and CDR2: SNHLY and FYNNEI.

The chain uses TRBV11-3 and TRBJ2-1; TRBD1 agrees at 7 bases. This CDR3 comprises 15 residues. Germline assignment: CDR1 SGHNT and CDR2 YENEEA. With 6 bases clipped from V and 5 bases from J, the junction kept 10 bases outside the gene matches. The CDR3 region is CASSSSEGAHNEQFF. DNA of the CDR3: TGTGCCAGCAGTAGTAGCGAGGGGGCACACAATGAGCAGTTCTTC.

The chain links TRBV2 to TRBJ2-1, with D tentatively TRBD2 (6 bases). Germline CDR1 is SNHLY and CDR2 is FYNNEI. The CDR3 consists of 14 residues. V dropped 8 bases and J dropped 0 bases, with 11 bases sitting between them. The chain's CDR3 is CASLSGSSYNEQFF. DNA for the CDR3: TGTGCCAGCCTCTCCGGGAGCTCCTACAATGAGCAGTTCTTC.

The V gene is TRBV6-5, the J gene TRBJ1-2, with D possibly being TRBD1 (6 bases). V lost 4 bases and J lost 5, with 11 bases in between. CDR1 and CDR2 (germline): MNHEY, SVGAGI. The CDR3 is 13 residues long. CDR3 coding DNA: TGTGCCAGCAGTTCGCAGGGGAATTATGGCTACACCTTC. Its translation: CASSSQGNYGYTF.

The rearrangement links TRBV19 to TRBJ1-1, with unresolved D. The CDR3 runs to 13 residues. Trimming cost V 3 bases and J 1 base, with 6 bases left between them. CDR1 and CDR2 from the germline V gene are LNHDA and SQIVND (reference sequence). In DNA, the CDR3 is TGTGCCAGTAGTATGGTGGCGAACACTGAAGCTTTCTTT. As protein: CASSMVANTEAFF.

This chain links TRBV6-4 with TRBJ2-3; D is undetermined. The CDR3 sequence is 13 residues long. V gave up 3 bases and J gave up 2 bases, with 6 bases separating them. Germline V gives CDR1 MRHNA, CDR2 SNTAGT. The CDR3: CASSESDTDTQYF. The CDR3 coding sequence is TGTGCCAGCAGTGAATCAGACACAGATACGCAGTATTTT.

The rearrangement joins TRBV27 to TRBJ2-1; TRBD2 matches at 10 bases. CDR1 is MNHEY, CDR2 SMNVEV, per germline (reference sequence). Trimming at V came to 10 bases and at J to 5 bases, leaving 5 bases not matched to a gene. This CDR3 has 13 amino acids. CDR3 nucleotides: TGTGCCACAGGACTAGCGGATAACAATGAGCAGTTCTTC. Protein sequence: CATGLADNNEQFF.

This rearrangement joins TRBV6-1 to TRBJ2-1; 9 positions match TRBD2. The CDR3 is made up of 15 amino acids. The germline V gene encodes CDR1 MNHNS and CDR2 SASEGT. J lost 8 bases, V lost 2 bases, and 7 bases had no gene match. The CDR3 nucleotides are TGTGCCAGCAGTGAATCGCCTAGCGGGACTTATGAGCAGTTCTTC. Translated, it gives CASSESPSGTYEQFF.

This clone was detected only once. The chain recombines TRBV5-1 with TRBJ1-2; 7 bases agree with TRBD1. The J segment lost 7 bases and the V segment lost 0 bases, leaving 3 bases of the junction unmatched. Germline V gene lookup returns CDR1 SGHRS and CDR2 YFSETQ. The CDR3 is 13 residues long. The CDR3, as DNA: TGCGCCAGCAGCTTGGACAGGGGCATTGGCTACACCTTC. Its translation: CASSLDRGIGYTF.

This chain uses TRBV21-1 with TRBJ2-7; no check of the table's D call, TRBD1, against the DNA was made. TRBV21-1 is flagged as a pseudogene. This CDR3 is 13 amino acids long. CDR3 sequence (DNA): TGTGCCAATGGACAGGGGGCCTACTACGAGCAGTACTTC. It encodes CANGQGAYYEQYF.

The chain links TRBV5-4 to TRBJ1-1; D is unresolved. Trimming took off 0 bases at V and 7 bases at J, with 10 bases between the two ends. CDR1 SGHNT and CDR2 YYREEE come from the germline V gene (reference sequence). The CDR3 covers 13 residues. The CDR3 here is CASSLGQQDEAFF. The CDR3 DNA is TGTGCCAGCAGCTTGGGTCAGCAAGATGAAGCTTTCTTT.

The chain uses TRBV6-5 and TRBJ1-1, with D maybe TRBD1 (6 bases). The CDR3 covers 13 residues. The V gene's germline CDR1 is MNHEY and CDR2 SVGAGI. V dropped 7 bases and J dropped 4 bases, with 13 bases sitting between them. CDR3 in amino acids: CASNRGVFTEAFF. The CDR3 DNA is TGTGCCAGCAATAGGGGGGTCTTCACTGAAGCTTTCTTT.